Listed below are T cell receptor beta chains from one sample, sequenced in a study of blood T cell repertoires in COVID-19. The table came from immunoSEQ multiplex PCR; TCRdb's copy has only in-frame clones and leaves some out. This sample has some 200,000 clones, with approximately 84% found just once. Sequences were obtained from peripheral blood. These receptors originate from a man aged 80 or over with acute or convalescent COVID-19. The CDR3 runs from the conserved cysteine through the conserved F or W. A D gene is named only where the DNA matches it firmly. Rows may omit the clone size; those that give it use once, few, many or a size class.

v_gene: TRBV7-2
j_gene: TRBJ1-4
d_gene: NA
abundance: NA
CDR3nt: TGTGCCAGCAGCCCCAGGGTTTCAGCGACTAATGAAAAACTGTTTTTT
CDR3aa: CASSPRVSATNEKLFF

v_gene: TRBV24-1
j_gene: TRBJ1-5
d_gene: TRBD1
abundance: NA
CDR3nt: TGTGCCAACTACAGGGGGTTGTGTCAGCCCCAGCATTTT
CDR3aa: CANYRGLCQPQHF

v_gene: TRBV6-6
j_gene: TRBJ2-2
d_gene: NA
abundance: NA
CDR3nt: TGTGCCAGCAGTTACGTCCTCGGGGAGCTGTTTTTT
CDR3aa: CASSYVLGELFF

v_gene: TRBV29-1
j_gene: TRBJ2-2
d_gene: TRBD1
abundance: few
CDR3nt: TGCAGCGTTGGGGACAGGAACACCGGGGAGCTGTTTTTT
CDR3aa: CSVGDRNTGELFF

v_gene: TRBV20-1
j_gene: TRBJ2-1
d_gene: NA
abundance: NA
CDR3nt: TGCAGTGCTCATAGTAACAATGAGCAGTTCTTC
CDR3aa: CSAHSNNEQFF

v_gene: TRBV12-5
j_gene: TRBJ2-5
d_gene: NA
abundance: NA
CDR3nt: TGTGCTAGTGGCTCTCCTCTACCTCAAGAGACCCAGTACTTC
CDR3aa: CASGSPLPQETQYF

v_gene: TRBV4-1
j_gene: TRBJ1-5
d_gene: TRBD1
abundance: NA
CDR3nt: TGCGCCAGCAGCCAAGATTGGACAGGGGTTCATCAGCCCCAGCATTTT
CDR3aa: CASSQDWTGVHQPQHF

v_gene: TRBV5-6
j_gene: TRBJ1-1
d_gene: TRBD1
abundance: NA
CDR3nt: TGTGCCAGCAGCACCGGGACAGGAAAGAGGGAAGCTTTCTTT
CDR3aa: CASSTGTGKREAFF

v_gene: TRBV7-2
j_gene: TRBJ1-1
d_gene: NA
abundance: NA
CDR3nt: TGTGCCAGCAGCTCCAACCGGGACACTGAAGCTTTCTTT
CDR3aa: CASSSNRDTEAFF

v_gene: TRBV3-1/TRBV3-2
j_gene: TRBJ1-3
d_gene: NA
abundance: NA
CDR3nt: TGTGCCAGCAGCCAACGGTCCAGGGCTGGAAACACCATATATTTT
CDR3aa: CASSQRSRAGNTIYF

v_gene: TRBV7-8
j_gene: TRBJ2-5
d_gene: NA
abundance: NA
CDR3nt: TGTGCCAGCAGCCTAACATCCCTCCAAGAGACCCAGTACTTC
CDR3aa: CASSLTSLQETQYF

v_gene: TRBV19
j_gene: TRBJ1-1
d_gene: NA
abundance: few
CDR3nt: TGTGCCAGTAGTCCAAGGGGAGGGAACACTGAAGCTTTCTTT
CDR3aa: CASSPRGGNTEAFF

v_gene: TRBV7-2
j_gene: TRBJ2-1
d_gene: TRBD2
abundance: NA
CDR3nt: TGTGCCAGCAGCTTACAGGGGACTAGCGGGAAAGGTGAGCAGTTCTTC
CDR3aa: CASSLQGTSGKGEQFF

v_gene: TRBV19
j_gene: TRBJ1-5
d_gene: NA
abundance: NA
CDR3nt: TGTGCCAGTAGTCGAGATCCCAATTCGTATCAGCCCCAGCATTTT
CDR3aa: CASSRDPNSYQPQHF

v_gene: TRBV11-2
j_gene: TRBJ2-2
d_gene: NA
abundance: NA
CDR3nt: TGTGCCAGCAGCTTGGGGCAGGGCGTAAACACCGGGGAGCTGTTTTTT
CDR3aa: CASSLGQGVNTGELFF

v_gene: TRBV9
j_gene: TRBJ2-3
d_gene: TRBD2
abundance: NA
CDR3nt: TGTGCCAGCAGCGCCCTAGCGGGAGGGCCGTCAGATACGCAGTATTTT
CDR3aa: CASSALAGGPSDTQYF

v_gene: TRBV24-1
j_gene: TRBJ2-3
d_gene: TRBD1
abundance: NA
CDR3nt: TGTGCCACCAGTGACTGGACAGGGAGCACAGATACGCAGTATTTT
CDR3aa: CATSDWTGSTDTQYF

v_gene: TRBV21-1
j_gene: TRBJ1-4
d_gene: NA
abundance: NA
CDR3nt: TGTGCCAGCAGCGGACTTTCCGGACAGCCCGTCCCGTGGGGTAATGAAAAACTGTTTTTT
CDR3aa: CASSGLSGQPVPWGNEKLFF

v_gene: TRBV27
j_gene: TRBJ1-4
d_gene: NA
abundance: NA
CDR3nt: TGTGCCAGCAGTTTGAGACAGGTTAATGAAAAACTGTTTTTT
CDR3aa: CASSLRQVNEKLFF

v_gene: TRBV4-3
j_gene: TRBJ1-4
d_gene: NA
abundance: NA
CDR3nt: TGCGCCAGCAGCCAAGCGTCCCCGGGAACTAATGAAAAACTGTTTTTT
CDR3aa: CASSQASPGTNEKLFF

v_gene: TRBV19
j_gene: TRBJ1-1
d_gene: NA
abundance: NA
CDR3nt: TGTGCCAGTAGTATCCAGGGGAGAGTGAACACTGAAGCTTTCTTT
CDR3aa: CASSIQGRVNTEAFF

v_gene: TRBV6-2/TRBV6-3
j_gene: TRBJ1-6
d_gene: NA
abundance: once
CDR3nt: TGTGCCAGCAGTTTCGAACCGGGTTACAATTCACCCCTCCACTTT
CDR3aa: CASSFEPGYNSPLHF

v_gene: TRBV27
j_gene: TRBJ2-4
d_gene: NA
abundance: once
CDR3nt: TGTGCCAGCAGTCTACAGGGAATTAAAGGCATTCAGTACTTC
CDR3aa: CASSLQGIKGIQYF

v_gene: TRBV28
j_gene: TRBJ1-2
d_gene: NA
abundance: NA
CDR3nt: TGTGCCAGCAGCCTACAGAGAACTAACTATGGCTACACCTTC
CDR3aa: CASSLQRTNYGYTF

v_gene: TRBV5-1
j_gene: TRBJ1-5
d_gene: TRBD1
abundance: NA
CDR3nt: TGCGCCAGCAGCCCGGGACAGGCCAATCAGCCCCAGCATTTT
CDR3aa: CASSPGQANQPQHF

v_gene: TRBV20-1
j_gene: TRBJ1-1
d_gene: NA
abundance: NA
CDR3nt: TGCAGAGTGGGACAGAACACTGAAGCTTTCTTT
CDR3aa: CRVGQNTEAFF

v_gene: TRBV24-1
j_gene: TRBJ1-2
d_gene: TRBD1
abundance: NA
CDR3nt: TGTGCCACCAGTGACTTGACAGGGGGCCATGGCTACACCTTC
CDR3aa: CATSDLTGGHGYTF

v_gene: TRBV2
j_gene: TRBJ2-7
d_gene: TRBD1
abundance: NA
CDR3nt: TGTGCCAGCAGCCGACAGGGGACAGGCGAGCAGTACTTC
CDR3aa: CASSRQGTGEQYF

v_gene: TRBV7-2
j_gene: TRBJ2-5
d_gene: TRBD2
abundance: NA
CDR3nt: TGTGCCAGCAGCTTAACGACTAGCGTCGTTTTCCTGGAAGAGACCCAGTACTTC
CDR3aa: CASSLTTSVVFLEETQYF

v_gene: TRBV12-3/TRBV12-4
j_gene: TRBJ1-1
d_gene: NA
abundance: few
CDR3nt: TGTGCCAGCAGTTTGGGGGGGGCGATCTTT
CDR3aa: CASSLGGAIF

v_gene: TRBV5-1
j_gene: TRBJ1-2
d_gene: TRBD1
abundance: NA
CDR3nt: TGCGCCAGCAGCTTGGGACAGGGTAGTAACTATGGCTACACCTTC
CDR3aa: CASSLGQGSNYGYTF

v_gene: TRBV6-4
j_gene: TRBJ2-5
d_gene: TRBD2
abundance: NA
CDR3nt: TGTGCCAGCAGTGACCTAAATAGCGGGAGGCAGGTAAGAGAGACCCAGTACTTC
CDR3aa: CASSDLNSGRQVRETQYF

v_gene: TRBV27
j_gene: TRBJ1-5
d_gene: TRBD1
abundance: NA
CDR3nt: TGTGCCAGCCGACAGGGGACAGCGGGGCAGAATCAGCCCCAGCATTTT
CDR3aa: CASRQGTAGQNQPQHF

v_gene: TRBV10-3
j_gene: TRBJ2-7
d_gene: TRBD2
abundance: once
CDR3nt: TGTGCCATCGGGGGGGGCTCCTACGAGCAGTACTTC
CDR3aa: CAIGGGSYEQYF

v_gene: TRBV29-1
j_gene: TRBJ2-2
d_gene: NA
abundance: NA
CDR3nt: TGCAGCGTTGGTACATCGAACACCGGGGAGCTGTTTTTT
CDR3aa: CSVGTSNTGELFF

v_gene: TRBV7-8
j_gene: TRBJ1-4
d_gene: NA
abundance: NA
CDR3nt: TGTGCCAGCAGCCCAACGGACAGCGCCAATGAAAAACTGTTTTTT
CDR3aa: CASSPTDSANEKLFF

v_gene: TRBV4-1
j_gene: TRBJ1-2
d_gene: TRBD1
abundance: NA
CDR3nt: TGCGCCAGCAGCCAACCGAGGGACAGGACCTATGGCTACACCTTC
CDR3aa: CASSQPRDRTYGYTF

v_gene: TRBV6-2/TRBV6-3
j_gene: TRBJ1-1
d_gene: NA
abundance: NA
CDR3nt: TGTGCCAGCAGCCACGGCGGCGGGGGGAACACTGAAGCTTTCTTT
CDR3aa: CASSHGGGGNTEAFF

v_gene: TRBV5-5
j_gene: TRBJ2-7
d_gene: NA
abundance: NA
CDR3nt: TGTGCCAGCAGCTTAAACAGGGCCGAGCAGTACTTC
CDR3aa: CASSLNRAEQYF

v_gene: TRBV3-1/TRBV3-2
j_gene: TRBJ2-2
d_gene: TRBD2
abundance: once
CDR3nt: TGTGCCAGCAGCCGCGGGGGTGAGCTCACCGGGGAGCTGTTTTTT
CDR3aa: CASSRGGELTGELFF

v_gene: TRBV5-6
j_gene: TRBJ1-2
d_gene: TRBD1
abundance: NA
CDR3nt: TGTGCCAGCAGCACCGGACAGGCCAACTATGGCTACACCTTC
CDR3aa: CASSTGQANYGYTF

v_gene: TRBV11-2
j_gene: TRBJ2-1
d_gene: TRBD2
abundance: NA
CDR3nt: TGTGCCAGCAGCTCCGCAGGACTAGCGGGAGTAGATGAGCAGTTCTTC
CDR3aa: CASSSAGLAGVDEQFF

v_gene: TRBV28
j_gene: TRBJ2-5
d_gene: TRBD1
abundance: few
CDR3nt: TGTGCCAGCAGTTTACAGGGGGTCACCCAGTACTTC
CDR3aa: CASSLQGVTQYF

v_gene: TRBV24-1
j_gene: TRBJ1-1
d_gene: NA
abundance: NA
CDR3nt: TGTGCCACCGGAGGCTATCAGATGAGGAAAAGGAATGTACGAGACTTAGTAGGGTACACTGAAGCTTTCTTT
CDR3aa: CATGGYQMRKRNVRDLVGYTEAFF

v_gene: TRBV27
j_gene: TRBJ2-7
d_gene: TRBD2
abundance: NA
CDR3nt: TGTGCCAGCAGTCTTACTAGCGGGAGGTACGAGCAGTACTTC
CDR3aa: CASSLTSGRYEQYF

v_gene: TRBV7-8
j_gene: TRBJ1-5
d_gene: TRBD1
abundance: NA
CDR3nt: TGTGCCAGCAGCTTGACAGGGGGCTACCAGCCCCAGCATTTT
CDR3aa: CASSLTGGYQPQHF

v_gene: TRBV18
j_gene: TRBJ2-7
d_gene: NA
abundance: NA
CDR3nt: TGTGCCAGCTCACCACAAAGTTCCGGAGAGGGACAGTACTTC
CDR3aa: CASSPQSSGEGQYF

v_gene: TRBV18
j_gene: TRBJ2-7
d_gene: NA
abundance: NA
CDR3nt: TGTGCCAGCTCACCCCAACAGGGTCAGTACGAGCAGTACTTC
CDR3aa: CASSPQQGQYEQYF

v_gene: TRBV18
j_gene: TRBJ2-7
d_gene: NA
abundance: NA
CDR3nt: TGTGCCAGCTCACCAAAGGCCGGAGTCAGCCTCTACGAGCAGTACTTC
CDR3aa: CASSPKAGVSLYEQYF

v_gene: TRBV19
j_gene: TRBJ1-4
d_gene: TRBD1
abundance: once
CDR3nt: TGTGCCAGTAGTGCCACAGGGGGAACCGAAAAACTGTTTTTT
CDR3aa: CASSATGGTEKLFF

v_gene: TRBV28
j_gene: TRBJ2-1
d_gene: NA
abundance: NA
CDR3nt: TGTGCCAGCAGTTATGGACTCGGCGAGCAGTTCTTC
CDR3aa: CASSYGLGEQFF